These 7 T cell receptor beta chains were sequenced from one sample in a study of CD8 T cells in Susac syndrome. An amount of RNA that ranged from roughly 0.5 to 1 ug was reverse transcribed with random hexamers. TCRdb analysed the immunoSEQ multiplex PCR reads with MiXCR anew, one entry per CDR3 protein. The data contain approximately 190,000 distinct CDR3 sequences, more than 90% of them singletons. The sequenced material came from CD4+ T cells from PBMCs. The receptors shown here come from a human donor with Susac syndrome.

J is TRBJ2-7 and V is TRBV12-3 or TRBV12-4, with D perhaps TRBD1 (5 bases). The V end lost 4 bases, the J end lost 7 bases, and 8 bases lay between the germline ends. This CDR3 comprises 11 residues. CDR3 sequence (DNA): TGTGCCAGCAGTTCGACAGTTGAGCAGTACTTC. This sequence encodes CASSSTVEQYF.

This chain connects TRBV27 to TRBJ1-3; possibly TRBD1 for D (5 bases). The ends were cut back, 7 bases at V and 2 bases at J, with 12 bases in the middle. Per germline, CDR1 MNHEY and CDR2 SMNVEV (reference sequence). The CDR3 has 14 residues. In DNA, the CDR3 is TGTGCCAGCAAGCGGGGGAGTACTGGAAACACCATATATTTT. Translating it yields CASKRGSTGNTIYF.

The chain employs TRBV18 and TRBJ1-1, with D perhaps TRBD1 (5 bases). V was shortened by 4 bases and J by 3 bases, with 9 bases between the two germline ends. The CDR3 has 13 residues. Germline V gene lookup returns CDR1 KGHSH and CDR2 LQKENI. The CDR3 coding sequence is TGTGCCAGCTCACAGGGGAGGGACACTGAAGCTTTCTTT. Its translation: CASSQGRDTEAFF.

The CDR3 nucleotides read TGCAGTGCTAGAGATCGAAGGGTCGGGAACACTGAAGCTTTCTTT. This sequence encodes CSARDRRVGNTEAFF. V is TRBV20-1 and J is TRBJ1-1, with D unresolved. V lost 0 bases to trimming and J lost 1 base, with 12 bases between them. Germline V lookup: CDR1 DFQATT, CDR2 SNEGSKA (reference sequence). The CDR3 runs 15 residues.

The chain has TRBV30 and TRBJ1-5, with a possible D match to TRBD1 (5 bases). The CDR3 contains 14 residues. The ends were cut back, 0 bases at V and 6 bases at J, with 12 bases in the middle. Per the germline V gene, CDR1 is GTSNPN and CDR2 is SVGIG (reference sequence). CDR3 DNA sequence: TGTGCCTGGAGTGTTGTGACAGCAGGTCAGCCCCAGCATTTT. Translating it yields CAWSVVTAGQPQHF.

This chain links TRBV12-3 or TRBV12-4 with TRBJ2-5, with D hard to call. V was shortened by 6 bases and J by 7 bases, with 27 bases between the two germline ends. CDR3 length equals 17 residues. The CDR3 DNA reads TGTGCCAGCAGCACTTTCGGGTCAGGCGGCAATTATGGGACCCAGTACTTC. This sequence encodes CASSTFGSGGNYGTQYF.

This rearrangement joins TRBV27 to TRBJ1-1, with D perhaps TRBD1 (6 bases). CDR1 MNHEY and CDR2 SMNVEV come from the germline V gene (reference sequence). V lost 1 base and J lost 10, with 13 bases in between. The CDR3 is 13 residues long. CDR3: CASSLWRGATAFF. DNA of the CDR3: TGTGCCAGCAGTTTATGGAGGGGGGCGACAGCTTTCTTT.